This TCR beta chain was obtained from a study of blood T cell repertoires in COVID-19. For the study at large: The United States, Italy and Spain were the sources of the acute and convalescent COVID-19 samples.

CDR1 and CDR2 (germline): GTSNPN, SVGIG (reference sequence). The trim removed 3 bases at V and 6 bases at J, leaving 9 bases unmatched. The CDR3 is 14 residues long. Study processing details: Amplifying reference gene primers gave estimates of nucleated cell counts. The method was immunoSEQ multiplex PCR; TCRdb's version includes in-frame clones alone and lacks a portion of them. V and J calls and clone size are those listed in that table; D and trimming were worked out from the DNA. This table has approximately 74,000 clones, 85% to 95% appearing once. The sequenced material came from peripheral blood. The gene calls are TRBV30 and TRBJ1-2, with TRBD1 matching 8 bases. The receptor was isolated from a woman aged 55 to 70 with active COVID-19. CDR3 DNA sequence: TGTGCCTGGAGACTCCGGACAGGGTTGGATGGCTACACCTTC. It codes for CAWRLRTGLDGYTF.